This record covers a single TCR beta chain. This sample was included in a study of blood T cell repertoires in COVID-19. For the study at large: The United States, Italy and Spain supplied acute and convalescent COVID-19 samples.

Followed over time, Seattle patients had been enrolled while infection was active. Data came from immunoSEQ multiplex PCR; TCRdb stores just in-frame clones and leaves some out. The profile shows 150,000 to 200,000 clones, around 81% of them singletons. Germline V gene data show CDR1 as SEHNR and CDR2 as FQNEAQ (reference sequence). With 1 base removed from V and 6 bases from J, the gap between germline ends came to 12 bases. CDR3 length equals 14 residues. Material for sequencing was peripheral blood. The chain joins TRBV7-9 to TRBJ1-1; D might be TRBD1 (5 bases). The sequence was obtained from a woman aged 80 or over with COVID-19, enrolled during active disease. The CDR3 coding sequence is TGTGCCAGCAGCTTAGTTCCCAGGGCAGCTGAAGCTTTCTTT. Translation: CASSLVPRAAEAFF.